The rows below give T cell receptor beta chains drawn from one sample of a study of metastatic and nonmetastatic thyroid tumors. TCRdb re-analyzed the PCR reads through MiXCR. This table has about 21,000 clones, about 16% appearing once. The source material was blood. All receptors come from a male donor with papillary thyroid cancer or a benign thyroid nodule (not recorded which). Some clones in this sample may be carry-over from other donors' samples. The CDR3 runs from the conserved cysteine through the conserved F or W. D genes are given only for firm matches. Expanded clones are given a class, and other clones once, few, many or no size at all.

clone size | J gene | V gene | D gene | CDR3 DNA | CDR3 protein
. | TRBJ1-3 | TRBV28 | . | TGTGCCAGCAGTTTCTTGGGTGCCGGGTCTGGAAACACCATATATTTT | CASSFLGAGSGNTIYF
many | TRBJ1-2 | TRBV29-1 | . | TGCAGCGTTGGGGGTCAGGGGTTCCCTTTCTATGGCTACACCTTC | CSVGGQGFPFYGYTF
medium-sized | TRBJ2-3 | TRBV6-1 | TRBD1 | TGTGCCAGCAGTTCCGGGACAGGGGGCCCAGATACGCAGTATTTT | CASSSGTGGPDTQYF
many | TRBJ2-7 | TRBV20-1 | . | TGCAGTGCTAGACCGTCGGATACTTACTCCTACGAGCAGTACTTC | CSARPSDTYSYEQYF
. | TRBJ2-2 | TRBV5-4 | . | TGTGCCAGCAGCTCCCGCGCCAGGAACACCGGGGAGCTGTTTTTT | CASSSRARNTGELFF
few | TRBJ1-1 | TRBV30 | . | TGTGCCTCGAGCCGGTGGGGAATTCAAGCTTTCTTT | CASSRWGIQAFF
many | TRBJ2-7 | TRBV12-3/TRBV12-4 | TRBD1 | TGTGCCAGCAGCAGGGGGATCTCCGACGAGCAGTACTTC | CASSRGISDEQYF
many | TRBJ1-5 | TRBV12-3/TRBV12-4 | . | TGTGCCAGCAGTTTACATAATAGCAATCAGCCCCAGCATTTT | CASSLHNSNQPQHF
few | TRBJ2-7 | TRBV6-5 | . | TGTGCCAGCAGTTACTCGTGGGGGGATGCGGGAGAGCAGTACTTC | CASSYSWGDAGEQYF
many | TRBJ2-5 | TRBV9 | . | TGTGCCAGCAGCGGACTAGATTACCAAGAGACCCAGTACTTC | CASSGLDYQETQYF
. | TRBJ1-3 | TRBV30 | . | TGTGCCTGGGCAGGGCCATCTGGAAACACCATATATTTT | CAWAGPSGNTIYF
medium-sized | TRBJ2-7 | TRBV18 | . | TGTGCCAGCTCACCCCCAGGAGCCTACGAGCAGTACTTC | CASSPPGAYEQYF
medium-sized | TRBJ1-4 | TRBV28 | . | TGTGCCAGCAATTCCCCTTCTAATGAAAAACTGTTTTTT | CASNSPSNEKLFF
. | TRBJ2-1 | TRBV2 | TRBD2 | TGTGCCAGCAGTGCTACGGGACTAGCGGGTACCCCCTACAATGAGCAGTTCTTC | CASSATGLAGTPYNEQFF
many | TRBJ2-7 | TRBV12-3/TRBV12-4 | TRBD1 | TGTGCCAGCAGTTTGACAGGGAACTACGAGCAGTACTTC | CASSLTGNYEQYF